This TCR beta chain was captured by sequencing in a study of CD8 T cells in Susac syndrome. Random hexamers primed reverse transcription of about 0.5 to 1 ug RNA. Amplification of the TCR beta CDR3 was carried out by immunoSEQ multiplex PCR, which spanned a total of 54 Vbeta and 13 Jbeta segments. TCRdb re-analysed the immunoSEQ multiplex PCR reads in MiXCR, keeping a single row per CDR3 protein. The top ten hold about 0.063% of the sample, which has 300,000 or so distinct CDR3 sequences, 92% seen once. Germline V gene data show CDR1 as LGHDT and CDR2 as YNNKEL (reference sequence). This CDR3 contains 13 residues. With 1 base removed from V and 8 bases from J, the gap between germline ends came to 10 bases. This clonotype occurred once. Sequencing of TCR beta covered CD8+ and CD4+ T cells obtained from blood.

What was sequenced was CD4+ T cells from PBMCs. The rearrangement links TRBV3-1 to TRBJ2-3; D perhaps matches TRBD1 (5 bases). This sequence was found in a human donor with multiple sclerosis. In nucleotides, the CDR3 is TGTGCCAGCAGCCAAGTTAGGGGTGGTACGCAGTATTTT. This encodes CASSQVRGGTQYF.